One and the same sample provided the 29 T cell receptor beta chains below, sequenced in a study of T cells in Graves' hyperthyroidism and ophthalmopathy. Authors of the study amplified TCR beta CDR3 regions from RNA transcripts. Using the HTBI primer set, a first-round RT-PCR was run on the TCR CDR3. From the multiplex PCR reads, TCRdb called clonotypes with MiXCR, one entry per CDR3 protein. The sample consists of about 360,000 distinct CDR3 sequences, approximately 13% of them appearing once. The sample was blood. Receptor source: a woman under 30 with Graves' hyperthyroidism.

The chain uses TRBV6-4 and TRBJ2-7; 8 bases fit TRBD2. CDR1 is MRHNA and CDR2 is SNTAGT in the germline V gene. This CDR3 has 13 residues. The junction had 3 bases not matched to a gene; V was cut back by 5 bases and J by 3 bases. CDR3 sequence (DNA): TGTGCCAGCAGTAAAAGCGGGGGCTACGAGCAGTACTTC. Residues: CASSKSGGYEQYF.

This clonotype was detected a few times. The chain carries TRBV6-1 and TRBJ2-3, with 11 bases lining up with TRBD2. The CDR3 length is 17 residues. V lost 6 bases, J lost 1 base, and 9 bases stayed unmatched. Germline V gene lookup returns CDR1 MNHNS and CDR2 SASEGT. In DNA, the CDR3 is TGTGCCAGCAGATTTAGCGGGGGGGCCGGGGGCACAGATACGCAGTATTTT. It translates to CASRFSGGAGGTDTQYF.

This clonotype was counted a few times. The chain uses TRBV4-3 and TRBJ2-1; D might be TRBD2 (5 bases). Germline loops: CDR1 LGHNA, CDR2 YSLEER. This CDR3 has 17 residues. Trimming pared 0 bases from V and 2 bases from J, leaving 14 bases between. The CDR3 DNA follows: TGCGCCAGCAGCCAAGATGTGGCGGGCCCCACCTACAATGAGCAGTTCTTC. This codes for CASSQDVAGPTYNEQFF.

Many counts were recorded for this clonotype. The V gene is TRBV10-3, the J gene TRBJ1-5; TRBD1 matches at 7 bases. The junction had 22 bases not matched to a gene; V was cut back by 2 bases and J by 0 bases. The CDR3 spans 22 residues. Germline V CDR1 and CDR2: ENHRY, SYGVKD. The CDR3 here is CAISEPRAGVTGRGNSNQPQHF. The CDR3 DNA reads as TGTGCCATCAGTGAGCCGAGAGCAGGGGTGACAGGGAGGGGAAATAGCAATCAGCCCCAGCATTTT.

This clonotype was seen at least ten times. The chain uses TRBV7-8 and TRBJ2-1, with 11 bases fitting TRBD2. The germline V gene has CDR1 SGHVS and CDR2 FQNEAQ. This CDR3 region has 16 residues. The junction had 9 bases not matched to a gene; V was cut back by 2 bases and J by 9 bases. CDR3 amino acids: CASSLWVAGGPGEQFF. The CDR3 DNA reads TGTGCCAGCAGCTTATGGGTAGCGGGAGGGCCAGGTGAGCAGTTCTTC. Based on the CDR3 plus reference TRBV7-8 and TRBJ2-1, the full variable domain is GAGVSQSPRYKVAKRGQDVALRCDPISGHVSLFWYQQALGQGPEFLTYFQNEAQLDKSGLPSDRFFAERPEGSVSTLKIQRTQQEDSAVYLCASSLWVAGGPGEQFFGPGTRLTVL.

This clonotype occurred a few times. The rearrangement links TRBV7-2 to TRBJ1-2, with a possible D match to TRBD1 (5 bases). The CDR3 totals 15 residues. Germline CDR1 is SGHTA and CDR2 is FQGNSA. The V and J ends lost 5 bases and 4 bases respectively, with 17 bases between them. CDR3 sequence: CASSTEWGVAYGYTF. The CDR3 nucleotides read TGTGCCAGCAGCACCGAATGGGGGGTGGCCTATGGCTACACCTTC.

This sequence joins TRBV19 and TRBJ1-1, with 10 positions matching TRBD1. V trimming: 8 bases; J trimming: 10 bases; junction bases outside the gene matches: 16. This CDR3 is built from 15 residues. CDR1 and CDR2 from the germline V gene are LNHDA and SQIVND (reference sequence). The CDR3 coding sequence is TGTGCCAGTGGGGACTTGGGGACAGGGGCGTTTGGAGCTTTCTTT. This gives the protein CASGDLGTGAFGAFF.

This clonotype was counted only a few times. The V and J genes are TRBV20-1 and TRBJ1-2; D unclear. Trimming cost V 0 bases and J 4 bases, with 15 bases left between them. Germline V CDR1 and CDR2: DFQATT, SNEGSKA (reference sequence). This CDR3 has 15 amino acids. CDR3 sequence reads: CSARDKEGRIYGYTF. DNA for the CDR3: TGCAGTGCTAGAGATAAGGAGGGAAGGATCTATGGCTACACCTTC.

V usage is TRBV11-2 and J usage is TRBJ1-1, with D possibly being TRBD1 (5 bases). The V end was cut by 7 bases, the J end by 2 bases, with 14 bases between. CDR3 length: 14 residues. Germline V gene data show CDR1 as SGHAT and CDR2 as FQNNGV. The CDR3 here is CASTPDSNNTEAFF. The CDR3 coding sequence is TGTGCCAGCACCCCTGACAGTAATAACACTGAAGCTTTCTTT.

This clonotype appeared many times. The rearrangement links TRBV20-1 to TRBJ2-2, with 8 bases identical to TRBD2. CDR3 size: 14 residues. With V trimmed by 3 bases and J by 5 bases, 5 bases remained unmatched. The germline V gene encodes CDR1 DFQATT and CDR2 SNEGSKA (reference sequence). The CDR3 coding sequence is TGCAGTGCTAGCAGGGGCGGGGGGACCGGGGAGCTGTTTTTT. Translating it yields CSASRGGGTGELFF.

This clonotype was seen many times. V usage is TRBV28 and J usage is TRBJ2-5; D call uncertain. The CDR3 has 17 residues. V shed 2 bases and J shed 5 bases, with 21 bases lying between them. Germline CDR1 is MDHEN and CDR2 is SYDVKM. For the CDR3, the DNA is TGTGCCAGCAGTTTAAGCCCAATCCCGAAGGGTGGGGAGACCCAGTACTTC. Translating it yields CASSLSPIPKGGETQYF.

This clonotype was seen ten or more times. Written as DNA, the CDR3 is TGTGCCAGCACATACGGCCCGTCAGGGGGGGGTCAGCCCCAGCATTTT. This sequence encodes CASTYGPSGGGQPQHF. The J gene is TRBJ1-5, the V gene TRBV28, with 7 bases fitting TRBD1. With 7 bases clipped from V and 6 bases from J, the junction kept 15 bases outside the gene matches. CDR3 length equals 16 residues. Germline CDR1 and CDR2: MDHEN and SYDVKM. Together with reference TRBV28 and TRBJ1-5, the CDR3 gives the full variable domain: DVKVTQSSRYLVKRTGEKVFLECVQDMDHENMFWYRQDPGLGLRLIYFSYDVKMKEKGDIPEGYSVSREKKERFSLILESASTNQTSMYLCASTYGPSGGGQPQHFGDGTRLSIL.

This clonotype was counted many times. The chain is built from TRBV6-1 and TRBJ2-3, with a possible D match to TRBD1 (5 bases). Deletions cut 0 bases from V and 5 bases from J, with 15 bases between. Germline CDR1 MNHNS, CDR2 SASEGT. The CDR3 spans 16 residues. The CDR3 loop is CASSEAWQGVGDTQYF. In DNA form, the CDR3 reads TGTGCCAGCAGTGAAGCATGGCAGGGCGTGGGAGATACGCAGTATTTT.

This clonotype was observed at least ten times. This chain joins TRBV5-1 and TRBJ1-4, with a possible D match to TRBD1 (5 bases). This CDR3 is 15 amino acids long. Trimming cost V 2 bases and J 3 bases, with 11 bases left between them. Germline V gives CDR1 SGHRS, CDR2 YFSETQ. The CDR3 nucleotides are TGCGCCAGCAGCTTCTCACCGGGACCTAATGAAAAACTGTTTTTT. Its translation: CASSFSPGPNEKLFF.

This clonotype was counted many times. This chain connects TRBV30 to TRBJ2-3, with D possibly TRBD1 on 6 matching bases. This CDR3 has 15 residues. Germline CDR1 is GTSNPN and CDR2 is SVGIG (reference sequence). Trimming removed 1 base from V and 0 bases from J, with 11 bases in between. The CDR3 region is CAWSDAGESTDTQYF. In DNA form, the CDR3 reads TGTGCCTGGAGTGACGCAGGGGAAAGCACAGATACGCAGTATTTT.

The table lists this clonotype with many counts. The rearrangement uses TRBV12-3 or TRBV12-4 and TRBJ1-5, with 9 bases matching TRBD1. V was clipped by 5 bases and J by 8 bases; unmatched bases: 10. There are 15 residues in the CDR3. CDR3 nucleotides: TGTGCCAGCAGTCCCGAGGGGACAGGGAAGGAGCCCCAGCATTTT. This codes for CASSPEGTGKEPQHF.

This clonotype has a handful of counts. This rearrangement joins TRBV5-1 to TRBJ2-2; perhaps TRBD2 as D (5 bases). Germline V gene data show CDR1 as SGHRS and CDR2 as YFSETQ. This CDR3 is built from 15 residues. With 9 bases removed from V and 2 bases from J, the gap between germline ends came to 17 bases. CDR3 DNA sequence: TGCGCCACCCGGCGGCTAGCACTAAACACCGGGGAGCTGTTTTTT. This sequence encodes CATRRLALNTGELFF.

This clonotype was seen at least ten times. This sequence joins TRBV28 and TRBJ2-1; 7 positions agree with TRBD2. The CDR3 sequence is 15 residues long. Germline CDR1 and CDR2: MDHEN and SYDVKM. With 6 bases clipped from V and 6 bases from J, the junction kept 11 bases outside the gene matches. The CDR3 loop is CASSVPGTTSNEQFF. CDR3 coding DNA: TGTGCCAGCAGCGTTCCCGGGACTACTTCCAATGAGCAGTTCTTC.

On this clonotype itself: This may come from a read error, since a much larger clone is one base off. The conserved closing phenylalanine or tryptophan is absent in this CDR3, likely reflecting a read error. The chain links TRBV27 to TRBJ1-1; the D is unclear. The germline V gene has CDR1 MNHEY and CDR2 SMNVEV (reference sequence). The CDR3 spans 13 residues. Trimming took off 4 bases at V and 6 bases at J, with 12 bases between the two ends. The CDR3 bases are TGTGCCAGCAGTTATAGACTAGGCTCTGAAGCTTTCCTT. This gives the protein CASSYRLGSEAFL.

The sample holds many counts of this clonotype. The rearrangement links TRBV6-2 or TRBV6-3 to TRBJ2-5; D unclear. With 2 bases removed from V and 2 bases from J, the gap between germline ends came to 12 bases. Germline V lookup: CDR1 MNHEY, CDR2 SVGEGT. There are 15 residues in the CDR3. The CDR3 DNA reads TGTGCCAGCAGTTACACTGGCGCCTATCAAGAGACCCAGTACTTC. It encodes CASSYTGAYQETQYF.

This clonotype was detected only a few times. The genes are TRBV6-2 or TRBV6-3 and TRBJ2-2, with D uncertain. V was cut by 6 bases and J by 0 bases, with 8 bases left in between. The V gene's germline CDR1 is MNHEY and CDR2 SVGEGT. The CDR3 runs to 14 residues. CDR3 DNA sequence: TGTGCCAGCAGCAGACGTGCGAACACCGGGGAGCTGTTTTTT. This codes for CASSRRANTGELFF.

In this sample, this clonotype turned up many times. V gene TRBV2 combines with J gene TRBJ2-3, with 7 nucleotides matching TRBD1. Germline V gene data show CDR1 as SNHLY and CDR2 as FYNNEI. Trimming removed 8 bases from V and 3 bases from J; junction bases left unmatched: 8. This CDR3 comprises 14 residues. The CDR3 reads CASEFDRVTDTQYF. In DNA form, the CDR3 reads TGTGCCAGCGAATTCGACAGGGTGACAGATACGCAGTATTTT.

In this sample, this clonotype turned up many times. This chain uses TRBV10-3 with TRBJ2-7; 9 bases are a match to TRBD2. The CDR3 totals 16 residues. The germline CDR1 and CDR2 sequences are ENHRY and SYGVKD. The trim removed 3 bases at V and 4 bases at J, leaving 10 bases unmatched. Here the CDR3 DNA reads TGTGCCATCAGTGACCCCGGGACTAGCAGTACTTACGAGCAGTACTTC. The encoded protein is CAISDPGTSSTYEQYF.

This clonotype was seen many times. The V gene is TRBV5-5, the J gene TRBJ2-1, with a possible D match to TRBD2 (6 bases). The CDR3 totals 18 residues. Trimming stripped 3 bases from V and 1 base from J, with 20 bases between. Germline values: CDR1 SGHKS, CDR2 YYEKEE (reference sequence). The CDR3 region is CASSSWGSGLVSYNEQFF. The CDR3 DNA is TGTGCCAGCAGCTCCTGGGGTAGCGGCCTAGTATCCTACAATGAGCAGTTCTTC.

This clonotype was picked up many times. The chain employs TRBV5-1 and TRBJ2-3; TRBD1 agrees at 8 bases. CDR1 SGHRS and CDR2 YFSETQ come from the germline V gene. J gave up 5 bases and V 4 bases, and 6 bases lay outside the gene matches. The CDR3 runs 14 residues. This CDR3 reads CASSVDREGDTQYF. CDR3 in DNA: TGCGCCAGCAGCGTGGACAGGGAAGGAGATACGCAGTATTTT.

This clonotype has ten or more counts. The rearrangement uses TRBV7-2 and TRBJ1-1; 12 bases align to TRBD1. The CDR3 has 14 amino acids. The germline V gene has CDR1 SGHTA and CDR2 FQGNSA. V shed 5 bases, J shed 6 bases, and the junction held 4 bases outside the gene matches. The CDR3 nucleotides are TGTGCCAGCAGCAAGGGACAGGGGGCCTCTGAAGCTTTCTTT. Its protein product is CASSKGQGASEAFF.

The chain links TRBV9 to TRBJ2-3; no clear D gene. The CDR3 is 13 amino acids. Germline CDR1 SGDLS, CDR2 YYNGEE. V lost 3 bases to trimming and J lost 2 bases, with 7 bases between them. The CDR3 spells CASSATVTDTQYF. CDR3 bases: TGTGCCAGCAGCGCAACCGTCACAGATACGCAGTATTTT. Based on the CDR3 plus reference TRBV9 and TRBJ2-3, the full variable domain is DSGVTQTPKHLITATGQRVTLRCSPRSGDLSVYWYQQSLDQGLQFLIQYYNGEERAKGNILERFSAQQFPDLHSELNLSSLELGDSALYFCASSATVTDTQYFGPGTRLTVL.

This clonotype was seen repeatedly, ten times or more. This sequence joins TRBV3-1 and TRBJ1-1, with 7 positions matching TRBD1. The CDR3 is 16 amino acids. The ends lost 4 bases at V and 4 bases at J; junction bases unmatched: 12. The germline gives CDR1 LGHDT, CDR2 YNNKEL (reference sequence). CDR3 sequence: CASSPGQRIWGTEAFF. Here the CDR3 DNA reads TGTGCCAGCAGCCCGGGACAGCGCATATGGGGCACTGAAGCTTTCTTT.

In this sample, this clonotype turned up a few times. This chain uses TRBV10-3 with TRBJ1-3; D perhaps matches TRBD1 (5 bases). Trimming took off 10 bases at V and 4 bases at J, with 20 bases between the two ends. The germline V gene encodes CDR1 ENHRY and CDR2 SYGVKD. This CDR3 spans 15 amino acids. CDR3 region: CATLGGDSRGNTIYF. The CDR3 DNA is TGTGCCACCTTGGGAGGGGACTCCAGGGGAAACACCATATATTTT.